Listed here is a single TCR beta chain. This record belongs to a study of blood T cells in healthy people across ages. It was with a sample-barcoded 5' primer and a J-beta primer mix that a second PCR of about 6 to 11 cycles was run. TCRdb recomputed calls from the 5' RACE reads with MiXCR, one row per CDR3 protein. The sample has approximately 810,000 distinct CDR3 sequences, 35% to 40% seen once. Sequencing used blood. The clonotype was recovered from a man between 18 and 35 years old in good health.

As DNA, the CDR3 is TGTGCTAGTGCTATAGCGGGATACTACAATGAGCAGTTCTTC. Its translation: CASAIAGYYNEQFF. The J gene is TRBJ2-1, the V gene TRBV12-5; 8 nucleotides match TRBD2. The CDR3 is 14 amino acids. Per the germline V gene, CDR1 is LGHNT and CDR2 is FRNRAP. V shed 7 bases and J 3 bases; nucleotides not matched to a gene: 5.